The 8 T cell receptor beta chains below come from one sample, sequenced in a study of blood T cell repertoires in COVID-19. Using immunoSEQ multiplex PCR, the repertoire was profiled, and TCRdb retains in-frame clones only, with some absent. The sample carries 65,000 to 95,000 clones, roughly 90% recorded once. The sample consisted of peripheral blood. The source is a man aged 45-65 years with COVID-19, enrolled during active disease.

The CDR3 DNA follows: TGCGCCAGCAGTGATTCGGGTATGGAAGACAGGGGAGATGAGCAGTTCTTC. It specifies CASSDSGMEDRGDEQFF. V and J are TRBV10-1 and TRBJ2-1; 8 bases map to TRBD1. Germline trimming cut 3 bases from V and 8 bases from J; bases unmatched to any gene: 15. CDR3 length: 17 residues. Germline CDR1 WNHNN, CDR2 SYGVQD (reference sequence).

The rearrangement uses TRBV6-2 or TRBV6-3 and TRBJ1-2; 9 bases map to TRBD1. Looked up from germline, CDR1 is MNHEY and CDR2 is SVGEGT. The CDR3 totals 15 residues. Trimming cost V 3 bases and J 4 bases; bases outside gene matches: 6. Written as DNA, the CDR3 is TGTGCCAGCAGTTATTCCGGGACAGGGTCCTATGGCTACACCTTC. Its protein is CASSYSGTGSYGYTF.

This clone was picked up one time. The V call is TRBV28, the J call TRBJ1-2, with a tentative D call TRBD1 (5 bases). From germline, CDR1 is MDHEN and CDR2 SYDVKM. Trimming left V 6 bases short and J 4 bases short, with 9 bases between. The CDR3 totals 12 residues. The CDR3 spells CASRAQGYGYTF. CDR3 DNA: TGTGCCAGCAGGGCCCAGGGCTATGGCTACACCTTC.

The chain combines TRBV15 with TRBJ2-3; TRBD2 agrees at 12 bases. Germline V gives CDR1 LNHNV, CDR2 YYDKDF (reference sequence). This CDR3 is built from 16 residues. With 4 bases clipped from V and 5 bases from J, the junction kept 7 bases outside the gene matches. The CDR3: CATSTRLAGVKDTQYF. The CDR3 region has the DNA TGTGCCACCAGCACCCGACTAGCGGGAGTTAAAGATACGCAGTATTTT. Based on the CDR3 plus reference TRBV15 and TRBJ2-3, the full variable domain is DAMVIQNPRYQVTQFGKPVTLSCSQTLNHNVMYWYQQKSSQAPKLLFHYYDKDFNNEADTPDNFQSRRPNTSFCFLDIRSPGLGDTAMYLCATSTRLAGVKDTQYFGPGTRLTVL.

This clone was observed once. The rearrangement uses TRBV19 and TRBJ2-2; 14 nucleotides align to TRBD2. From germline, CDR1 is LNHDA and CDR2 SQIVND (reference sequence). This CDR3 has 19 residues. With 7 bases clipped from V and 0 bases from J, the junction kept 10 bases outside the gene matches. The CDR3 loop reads CASNPGTSGRGTNTGELFF. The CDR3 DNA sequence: TGTGCCAGTAACCCCGGGACTAGCGGGAGAGGCACGAACACCGGGGAGCTGTTTTTT. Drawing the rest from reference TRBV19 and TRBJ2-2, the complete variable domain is DGGITQSPKYLFRKEGQNVTLSCEQNLNHDAMYWYRQDPGQGLRLIYYSQIVNDFQKGDIAEGYSVSREKKESFPLTVTSAQKNPTAFYLCASNPGTSGRGTNTGELFFGEGSRLTVL.

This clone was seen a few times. CDR3 region: CASSQLMEAGEGEYEQYV. Written as DNA, the CDR3 is TGCGCCAGCAGTCAATTAATGGAGGCGGGGGAGGGCGAATACGAGCAGTACGTC. J is TRBJ2-7 and V is TRBV23-1, with 7 bases fitting TRBD2. TRBV23-1 qualifies as an ORF whose function is uncertain. The J segment lost 4 bases and the V segment lost 1 base, leaving 16 bases of the junction unmatched. The length of the CDR3 is 18 residues.

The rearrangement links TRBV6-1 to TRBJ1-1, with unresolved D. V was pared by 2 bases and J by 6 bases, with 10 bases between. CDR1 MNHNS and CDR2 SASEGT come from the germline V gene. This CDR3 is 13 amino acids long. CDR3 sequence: CASSEKRLAEAFF. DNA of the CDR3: TGTGCCAGCAGTGAAAAGAGGCTCGCTGAAGCTTTCTTT.

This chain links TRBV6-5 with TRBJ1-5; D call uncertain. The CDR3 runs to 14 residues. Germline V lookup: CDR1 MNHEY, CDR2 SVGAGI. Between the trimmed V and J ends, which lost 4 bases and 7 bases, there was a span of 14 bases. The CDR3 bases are TGTGCCAGCAGTTGGACGAATCGCGGGCAGCCCCAGCATTTT. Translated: CASSWTNRGQPQHF.